Shown below are 2 T cell receptor beta chains from a single sample sequenced in a study of a mutant IDH1 vaccine in newly diagnosed glioma. TCRdb's table, derived via immunoSEQ multiplex PCR, lists solely in-frame clones and lacks some. In the table there are 80,000 to 100,000 clones, about four fifths of which are singletons. Described time point: baseline, week 1 (first vaccination visit). The treatment denotes: pre-vaccination baseline after standard-of-care therapy. The sequencing here drew on PBMCs, taken from a glioma patient treated with radiotherapy, temozolomide or both. These receptors were taken from a middle-aged man with glioma. Some clones in this sample may be carry-over from other donors' samples.

The chain couples TRBV7-9 to TRBJ2-5; 7 positions match TRBD2. The CDR3 totals 16 residues. J was trimmed by 2 bases and V by 2 bases; bases with no gene match: 8. CDR1 is SEHNR and CDR2 is FQNEAQ in the germline V gene (reference sequence). The CDR3 is CASSLRASGPQETQYF. The CDR3 DNA is TGTGCCAGCAGCTTAAGGGCTAGCGGACCACAAGAGACCCAGTACTTC.

The chain combines TRBV5-6 with TRBJ2-7; D gene ambiguous. The germline V gene has CDR1 SGHDT and CDR2 YYEEEE. The CDR3 is made up of 14 amino acids. V was cut by 1 base and J by 6 bases, with 14 bases left in between. As DNA, the CDR3 is TGTGCCAGCAGCTTGCGTCCAGACTCCCTCGAGCAGTACTTC. Residues: CASSLRPDSLEQYF.